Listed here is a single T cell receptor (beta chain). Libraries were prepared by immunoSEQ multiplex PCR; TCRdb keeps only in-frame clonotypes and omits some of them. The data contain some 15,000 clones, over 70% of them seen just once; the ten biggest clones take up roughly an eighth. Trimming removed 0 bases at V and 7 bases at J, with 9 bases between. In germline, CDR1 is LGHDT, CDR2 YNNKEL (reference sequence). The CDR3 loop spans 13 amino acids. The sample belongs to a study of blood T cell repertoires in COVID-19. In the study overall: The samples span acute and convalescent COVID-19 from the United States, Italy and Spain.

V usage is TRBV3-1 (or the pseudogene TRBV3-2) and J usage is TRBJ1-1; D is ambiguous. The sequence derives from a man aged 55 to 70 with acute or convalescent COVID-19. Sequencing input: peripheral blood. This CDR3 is CASSQDTVGEAFF. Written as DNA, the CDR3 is TGTGCCAGCAGCCAAGACACGGTCGGTGAAGCTTTCTTT.